Below are 15 T cell receptor beta chains sequenced from a single sample in a study of blood T cell repertoires in COVID-19. Here immunoSEQ multiplex PCR was the method, and the copy in TCRdb shows in-frame clones only, minus some. The data contain 200,000 to 250,000 clones, nearly 90% of them singletons. Sequencing was carried out using PBMCs or T cells enriched from blood (not recorded which). The receptor set was obtained from a man aged 25 to 45 who had been exposed to COVID-19.

This clone has a single count. The rearrangement joins TRBV19 to TRBJ1-1; possible D gene TRBD1, 6 bases. There are 15 residues in the CDR3. Germline CDR1 LNHDA, CDR2 SQIVND (reference sequence). Trimming shortened V by 4 bases and J by 4 bases, and 16 bases separated the two germline ends. The CDR3 protein is CASSNYRDGSTEAFF. CDR3 coding DNA: TGTGCCAGTAGTAACTACAGGGATGGGAGCACTGAAGCTTTCTTT. Together with reference TRBV19 and TRBJ1-1, the CDR3 gives the full variable domain: DGGITQSPKYLFRKEGQNVTLSCEQNLNHDAMYWYRQDPGQGLRLIYYSQIVNDFQKGDIAEGYSVSREKKESFPLTVTSAQKNPTAFYLCASSNYRDGSTEAFFGQGTRLTVV.

The J gene is TRBJ2-3, the V gene TRBV5-1, with TRBD2 matching over 11 bases. This CDR3 region has 16 residues. The V and J ends lost 0 bases and 6 bases, in that order; junction bases with no gene match: 6. Germline loops: CDR1 SGHRS, CDR2 YFSETQ. The CDR3 DNA follows: TGCGCCAGCAGCTTGGTTCGGCTAGCGGGGGGTGATACGCAGTATTTT. Translated: CASSLVRLAGGDTQYF.

This clone was counted once. The chain couples TRBV11-1 to TRBJ2-7; no clear D gene. Germline CDR1 reads SGHAT; CDR2 reads FQDESV (reference sequence). Deletions cut 4 bases from V and 6 bases from J, with 10 bases between. The CDR3 runs 12 residues. The CDR3: CASSSSFSEQYF. The CDR3 DNA reads as TGTGCCAGCAGCTCTAGTTTTTCCGAGCAGTACTTC.

The V gene is TRBV5-4, the J gene TRBJ2-1; 7 nucleotides agree with TRBD1. J gave up 3 bases and V 2 bases, and 5 bases lay outside the gene matches. The CDR3 totals 15 residues. The germline V gene encodes CDR1 SGHNT and CDR2 YYREEE (reference sequence). The CDR3 DNA is TGTGCCAGCAGCTTAGACAGGGTAAACTACAATGAGCAGTTCTTC. Amino acids: CASSLDRVNYNEQFF.

The chain couples TRBV9 to TRBJ2-3, with 8 bases matching TRBD2. The CDR3 is made up of 16 amino acids. CDR1 SGDLS and CDR2 YYNGEE come from the germline V gene. V lost 0 bases and J lost 5; bases outside the gene matches: 8. Written as DNA, the CDR3 is TGTGCCAGCAGCGTAGAGGATAGCGGGGTGATAGATACGCAGTATTTT. It encodes CASSVEDSGVIDTQYF.

The chain has TRBV10-3 and TRBJ2-2; TRBD1 matches at 9 bases. This CDR3 is built from 18 residues. CDR1 is ENHRY and CDR2 is SYGVKD in the germline V gene. V was pared by 4 bases and J by 0 bases, with 9 bases of the junction left unmatched. CDR3 in amino acids: CAISAGTGYSPNTGELFF. In DNA, the CDR3 is TGTGCCATCAGTGCGGGGACAGGGTACTCACCGAACACCGGGGAGCTGTTTTTT.

The chain is built from TRBV18 and TRBJ2-5; D is perhaps TRBD2 (7 bases). Trimming removed 3 bases from V and 6 bases from J, with 17 bases in between. The CDR3 totals 15 residues. Germline CDR1 is KGHSH and CDR2 is LQKENI. The CDR3 region is CASSPPWGGLKTQYF. CDR3 nucleotide sequence: TGTGCCAGCTCACCGCCGTGGGGGGGCTTGAAGACCCAGTACTTC.

The rearrangement links TRBV7-9 to TRBJ2-2, with D possibly being TRBD1 (6 bases). Per germline, CDR1 SEHNR and CDR2 FQNEAQ (reference sequence). The CDR3 is 12 amino acids. The V and J ends lost 6 bases and 7 bases respectively, with 9 bases between them. CDR3 DNA sequence: TGTGCCAGCAGTCAGGGGTTCGGGGAGCTGTTTTTT. The encoded protein is CASSQGFGELFF. The full variable domain, completed using reference TRBV7-9 and TRBJ2-2, is DTGVSQNPRHKITKRGQNVTFRCDPISEHNRLYWYRQTLGQGPEFLTYFQNEAQLEKSRLLSDRFSAERPKGSFSTLEIQRTEQGDSAMYLCASSQGFGELFFGEGSRLTVL.

The chain is built from TRBV10-3 and TRBJ1-3, with a weak D call TRBD1 (5 bases). Between the trimmed V and J ends, which lost 0 bases and 0 bases, there was a span of 9 bases. Germline CDR1 is ENHRY and CDR2 is SYGVKD. The CDR3 contains 16 residues. CDR3 loop: CAISESGRVSGNTIYF. CDR3 in DNA: TGTGCCATCAGTGAGTCGGGCAGGGTCTCTGGAAACACCATATATTTT.

CDR3 nucleotides: TGTGCCAGCTCGGAACGACAGGGTGGAGAGACCCAGTACTTC. Translation gives CASSERQGGETQYF. V gene TRBV18 combines with J gene TRBJ2-5; 7 bases match TRBD1. This CDR3 comprises 14 residues. With V trimmed by 6 bases and J by 4 bases, 8 bases remained unmatched. Germline V lookup: CDR1 KGHSH, CDR2 LQKENI.

A note on this clone: Other DNA sequences in the same sample also yield this CDR3. V gene TRBV10-3 combines with J gene TRBJ2-3; D is ambiguous. Germline V gene data show CDR1 as ENHRY and CDR2 as SYGVKD. The CDR3 totals 12 residues. The V end lost 7 bases, the J end lost 2 bases, and 7 bases lay between the germline ends. The CDR3 DNA reads as TGTGCCATCAACACCGACACAGATACGCAGTATTTT. It encodes CAINTDTDTQYF.

The chain joins TRBV7-2 to TRBJ2-2; the match to TRBD2 covers 7 bases. CDR3 length: 15 residues. J lost 10 bases, V lost 5 bases, and 13 bases had no gene match. Germline lookup yields CDR1 SGHTA and CDR2 FQGNSA. The CDR3 reads CASSIHGLDFEELFF. The CDR3 DNA sequence: TGTGCCAGCAGCATACATGGACTAGATTTTGAGGAGCTGTTTTTT.

This sequence joins TRBV6-2 or TRBV6-3 and TRBJ1-1; D is unclear. With 5 bases removed from V and 2 bases from J, the gap between germline ends came to 12 bases. Germline V gene data show CDR1 as MNHEY and CDR2 as SVGEGT. The CDR3 has 14 residues. Written as DNA, the CDR3 is TGTGCCAGCAGTGACTGGCAGACTAACACTGAAGCTTTCTTT. It yields the protein CASSDWQTNTEAFF.

The V call is TRBV2, the J call TRBJ2-1; 8 bases are shared with TRBD1. With 6 bases clipped from V and 5 bases from J, the junction kept 3 bases outside the gene matches. CDR1 is SNHLY and CDR2 is FYNNEI in the germline V gene. CDR3 length equals 13 residues. CDR3 residues: CASRDRAHNEQFF. CDR3 DNA sequence: TGTGCCAGCAGGGACAGGGCACACAATGAGCAGTTCTTC.

The genes are TRBV5-8 and TRBJ2-7; 10 bases align to TRBD1. Germline loops: CDR1 SGHTS, CDR2 YDEGEE. The CDR3 spans 15 residues. Losses at the gene ends were 3 bases for V and 5 bases for J; bases not matched to a gene: 8. DNA of the CDR3: TGTGCCAGCAGCTACTCGGGACAGGGGTTCGACGAGCAGTACTTC. Its translation: CASSYSGQGFDEQYF.